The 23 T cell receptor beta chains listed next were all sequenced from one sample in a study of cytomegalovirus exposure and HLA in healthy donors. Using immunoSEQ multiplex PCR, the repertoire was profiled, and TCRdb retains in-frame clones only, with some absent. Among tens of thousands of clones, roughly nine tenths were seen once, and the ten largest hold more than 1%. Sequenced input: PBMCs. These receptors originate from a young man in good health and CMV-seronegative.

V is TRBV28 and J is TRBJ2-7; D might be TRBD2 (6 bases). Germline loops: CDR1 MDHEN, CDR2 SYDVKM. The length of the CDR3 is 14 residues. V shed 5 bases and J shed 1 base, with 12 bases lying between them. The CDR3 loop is CASSVGGVSYEQYF. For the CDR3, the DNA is TGTGCCAGCAGTGTAGGCGGGGTGTCCTACGAGCAGTACTTC.

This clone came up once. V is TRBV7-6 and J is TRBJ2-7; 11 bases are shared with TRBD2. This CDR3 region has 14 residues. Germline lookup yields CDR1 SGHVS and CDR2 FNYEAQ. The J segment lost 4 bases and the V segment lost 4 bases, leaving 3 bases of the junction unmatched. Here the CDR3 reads CASSSTSGSYEQYF. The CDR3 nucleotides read TGTGCCAGCAGCTCAACTAGCGGGAGTTACGAGCAGTACTTC.

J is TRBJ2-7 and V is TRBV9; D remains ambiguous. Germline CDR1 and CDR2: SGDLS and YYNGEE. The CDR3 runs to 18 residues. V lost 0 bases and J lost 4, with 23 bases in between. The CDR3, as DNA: TGTGCCAGCAGCGTAGCTACCTTCCGCGGCATGAGGAGTTACGAGCAGTACTTC. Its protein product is CASSVATFRGMRSYEQYF. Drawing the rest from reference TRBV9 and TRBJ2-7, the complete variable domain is DSGVTQTPKHLITATGQRVTLRCSPRSGDLSVYWYQQSLDQGLQFLIQYYNGEERAKGNILERFSAQQFPDLHSELNLSSLELGDSALYFCASSVATFRGMRSYEQYFGPGTRLTVT.

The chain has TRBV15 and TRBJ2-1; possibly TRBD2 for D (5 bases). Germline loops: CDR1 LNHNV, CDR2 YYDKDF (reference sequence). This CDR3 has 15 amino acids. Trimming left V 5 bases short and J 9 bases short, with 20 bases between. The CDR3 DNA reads TGTGCCACCAGCCTACGTGGAAGTGGACTGATTGAGCAGTTCTTC. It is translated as CATSLRGSGLIEQFF.

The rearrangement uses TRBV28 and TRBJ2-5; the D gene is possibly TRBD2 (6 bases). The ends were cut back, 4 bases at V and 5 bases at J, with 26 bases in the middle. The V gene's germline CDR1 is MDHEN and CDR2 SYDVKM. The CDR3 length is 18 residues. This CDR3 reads CASSSGVRSPLFRETQYF. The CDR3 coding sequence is TGTGCCAGCAGTTCGGGGGTCCGGAGCCCCCTATTTCGGGAGACCCAGTACTTC. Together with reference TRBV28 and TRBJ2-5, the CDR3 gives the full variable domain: DVKVTQSSRYLVKRTGEKVFLECVQDMDHENMFWYRQDPGLGLRLIYFSYDVKMKEKGDIPEGYSVSREKKERFSLILESASTNQTSMYLCASSSGVRSPLFRETQYFGPGTRLLVL.

The chain's CDR3 is CASSLPGVSGKVDTQYF. The CDR3 DNA follows: TGTGCCAGCAGCCTCCCCGGGGTTAGCGGGAAGGTAGATACGCAGTATTTT. This chain joins TRBV7-2 and TRBJ2-3, with TRBD2 matching 8 bases. Germline loops: CDR1 SGHTA, CDR2 FQGNSA. Trimming cost V 5 bases and J 5 bases; bases outside gene matches: 15. The CDR3 runs to 17 residues.

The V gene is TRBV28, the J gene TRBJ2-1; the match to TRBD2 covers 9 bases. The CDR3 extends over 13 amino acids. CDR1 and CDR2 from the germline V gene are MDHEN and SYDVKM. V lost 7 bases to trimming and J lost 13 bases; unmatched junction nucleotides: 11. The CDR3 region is CASTYIAGAFQFF. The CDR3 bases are TGTGCCAGCACCTATATAGCGGGAGCCTTTCAGTTCTTC.

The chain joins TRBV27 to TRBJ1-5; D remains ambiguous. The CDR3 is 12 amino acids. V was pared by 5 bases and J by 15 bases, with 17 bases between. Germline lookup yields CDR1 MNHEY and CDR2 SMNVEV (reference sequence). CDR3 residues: CASSPQVGHLHF. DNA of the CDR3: TGTGCCAGCAGTCCGCAGGTTGGCCACTTGCATTTT.

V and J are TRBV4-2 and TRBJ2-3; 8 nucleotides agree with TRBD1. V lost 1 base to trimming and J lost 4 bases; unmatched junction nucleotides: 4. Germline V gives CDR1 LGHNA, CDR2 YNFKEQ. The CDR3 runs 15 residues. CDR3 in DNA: TGTGCCAGCAGCCAAGGTACAGGGGGAGCAGATACGCAGTATTTT. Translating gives CASSQGTGGADTQYF.

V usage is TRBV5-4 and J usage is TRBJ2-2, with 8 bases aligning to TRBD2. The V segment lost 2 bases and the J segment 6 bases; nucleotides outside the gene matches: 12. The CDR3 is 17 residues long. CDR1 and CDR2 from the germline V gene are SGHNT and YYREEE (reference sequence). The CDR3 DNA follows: TGTGCCAGCAGCTTACTCCCGGGACTAGAGGGACCCGGGGAGCTGTTTTTT. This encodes CASSLLPGLEGPGELFF. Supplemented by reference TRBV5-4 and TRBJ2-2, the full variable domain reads ETGVTQSPTHLIKTRGQQVTLRCSSQSGHNTVSWYQQALGQGPQFIFQYYREEENGRGNFPPRFSGLQFPNYSSELNVNALELDDSALYLCASSLLPGLEGPGELFFGEGSRLTVL.

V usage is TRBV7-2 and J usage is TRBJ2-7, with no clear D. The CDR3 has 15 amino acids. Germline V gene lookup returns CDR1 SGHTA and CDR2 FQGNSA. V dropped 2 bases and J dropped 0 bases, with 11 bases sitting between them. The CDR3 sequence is CASSLTRQSSYEQYF. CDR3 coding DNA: TGTGCCAGCAGCTTAACGCGGCAGAGCTCCTACGAGCAGTACTTC.

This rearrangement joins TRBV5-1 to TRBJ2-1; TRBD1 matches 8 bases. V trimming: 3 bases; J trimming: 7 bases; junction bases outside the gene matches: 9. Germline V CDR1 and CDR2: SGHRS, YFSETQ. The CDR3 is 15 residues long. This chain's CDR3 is CASSWAGQGANEQFF. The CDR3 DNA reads TGCGCCAGCAGCTGGGCGGGGCAGGGGGCGAATGAGCAGTTCTTC.

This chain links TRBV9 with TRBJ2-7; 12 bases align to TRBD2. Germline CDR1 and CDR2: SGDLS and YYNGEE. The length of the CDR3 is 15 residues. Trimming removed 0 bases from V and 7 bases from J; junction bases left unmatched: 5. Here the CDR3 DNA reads TGTGCCAGCAGCGTAGGACTAGCGGGAGTGGGGGAGCAGTACTTC. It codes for CASSVGLAGVGEQYF.

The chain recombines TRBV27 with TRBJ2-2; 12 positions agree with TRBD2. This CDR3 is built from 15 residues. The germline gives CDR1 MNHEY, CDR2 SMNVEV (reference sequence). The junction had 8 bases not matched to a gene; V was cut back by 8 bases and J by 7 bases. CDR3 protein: CASRPGLAGRGELFF. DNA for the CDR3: TGTGCCAGCCGACCGGGACTAGCGGGCCGCGGGGAGCTGTTTTTT.

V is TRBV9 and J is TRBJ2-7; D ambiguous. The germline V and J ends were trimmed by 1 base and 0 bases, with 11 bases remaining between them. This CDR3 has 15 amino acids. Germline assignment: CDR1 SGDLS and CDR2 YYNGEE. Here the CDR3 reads CASSVLTSTSYEQYF. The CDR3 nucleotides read TGTGCCAGCAGCGTACTGACATCAACCTCCTACGAGCAGTACTTC.

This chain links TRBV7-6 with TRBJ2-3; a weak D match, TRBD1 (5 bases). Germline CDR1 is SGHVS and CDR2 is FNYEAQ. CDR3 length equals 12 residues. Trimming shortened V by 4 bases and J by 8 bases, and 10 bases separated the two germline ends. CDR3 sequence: CASSSTQGTQYF. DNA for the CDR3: TGTGCCAGCAGCTCTACGCAGGGTACGCAGTATTTT.

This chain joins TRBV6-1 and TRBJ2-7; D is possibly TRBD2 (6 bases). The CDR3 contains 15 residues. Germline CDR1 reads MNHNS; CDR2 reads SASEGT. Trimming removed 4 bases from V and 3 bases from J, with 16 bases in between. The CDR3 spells CASSVSRGGVYEQYF. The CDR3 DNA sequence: TGTGCCAGCAGTGTCTCAAGGGGCGGGGTCTACGAGCAGTACTTC.

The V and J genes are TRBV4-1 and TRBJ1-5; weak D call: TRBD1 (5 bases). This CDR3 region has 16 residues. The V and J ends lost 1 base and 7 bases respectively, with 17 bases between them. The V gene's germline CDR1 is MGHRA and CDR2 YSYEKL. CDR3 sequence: CASSQGDFQGRQPQHF. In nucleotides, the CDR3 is TGCGCCAGCAGCCAAGGGGACTTCCAGGGTCGCCAGCCCCAGCATTTT.

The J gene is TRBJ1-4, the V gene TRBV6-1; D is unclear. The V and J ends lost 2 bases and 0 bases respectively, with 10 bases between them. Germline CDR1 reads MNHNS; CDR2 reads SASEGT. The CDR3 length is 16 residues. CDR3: CASSEPVGATNEKLFF. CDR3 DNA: TGTGCCAGCAGTGAACCCGTCGGGGCAACTAATGAAAAACTGTTTTTT.

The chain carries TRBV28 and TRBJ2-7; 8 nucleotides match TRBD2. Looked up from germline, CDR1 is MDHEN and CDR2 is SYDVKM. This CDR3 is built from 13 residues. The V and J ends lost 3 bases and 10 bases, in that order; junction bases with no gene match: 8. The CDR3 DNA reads TGTGCCAGCAGTTTCCCTAGCGGGCGTGAACAGTACTTC. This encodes CASSFPSGREQYF.

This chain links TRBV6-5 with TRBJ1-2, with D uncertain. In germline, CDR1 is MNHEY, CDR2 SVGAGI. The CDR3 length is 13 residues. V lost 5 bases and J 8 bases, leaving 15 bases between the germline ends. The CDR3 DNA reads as TGTGCCAGCAGTCCTGACAAGCTGGAAGGCTACACCTTC. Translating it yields CASSPDKLEGYTF.

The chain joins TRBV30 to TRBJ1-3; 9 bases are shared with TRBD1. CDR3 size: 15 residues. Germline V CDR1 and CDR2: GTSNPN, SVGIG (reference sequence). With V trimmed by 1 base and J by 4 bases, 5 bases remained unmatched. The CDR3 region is CAWSENRGLGNTIYF. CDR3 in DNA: TGTGCCTGGAGTGAGAACAGGGGGCTAGGAAACACCATATATTTT.

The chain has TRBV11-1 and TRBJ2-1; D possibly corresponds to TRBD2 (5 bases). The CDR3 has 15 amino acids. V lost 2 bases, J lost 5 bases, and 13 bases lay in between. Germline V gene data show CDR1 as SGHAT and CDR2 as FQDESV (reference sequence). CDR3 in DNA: TGTGCCAGCAGCTTATTGCTAGCCGTTAACAATGAGCAGTTCTTC. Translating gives CASSLLLAVNNEQFF.